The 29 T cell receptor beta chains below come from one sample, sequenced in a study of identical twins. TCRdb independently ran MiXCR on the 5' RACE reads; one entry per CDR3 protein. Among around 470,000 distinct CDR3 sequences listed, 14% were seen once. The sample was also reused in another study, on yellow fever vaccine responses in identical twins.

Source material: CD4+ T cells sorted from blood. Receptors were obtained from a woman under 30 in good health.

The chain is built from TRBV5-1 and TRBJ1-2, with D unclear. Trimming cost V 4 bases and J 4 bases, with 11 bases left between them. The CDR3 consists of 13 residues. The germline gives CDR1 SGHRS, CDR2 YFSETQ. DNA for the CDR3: TGCGCCAGCAGCCTCCGGTCTGGCTATGGCTACACCTTC. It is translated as CASSLRSGYGYTF.

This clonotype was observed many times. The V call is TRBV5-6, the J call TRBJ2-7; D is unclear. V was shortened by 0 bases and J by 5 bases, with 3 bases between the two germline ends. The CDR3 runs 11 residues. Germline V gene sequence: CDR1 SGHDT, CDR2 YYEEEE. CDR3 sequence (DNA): TGTGCCAGCAGCTTGGAACACGAGCAGTACTTC. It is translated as CASSLEHEQYF.

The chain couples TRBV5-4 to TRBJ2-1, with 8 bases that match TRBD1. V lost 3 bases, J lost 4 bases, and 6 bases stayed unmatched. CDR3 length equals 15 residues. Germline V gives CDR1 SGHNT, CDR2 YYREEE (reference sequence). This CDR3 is CASSSRTGQYNEQFF. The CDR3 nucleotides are TGTGCCAGCAGCTCTCGGACAGGGCAATACAATGAGCAGTTCTTC.

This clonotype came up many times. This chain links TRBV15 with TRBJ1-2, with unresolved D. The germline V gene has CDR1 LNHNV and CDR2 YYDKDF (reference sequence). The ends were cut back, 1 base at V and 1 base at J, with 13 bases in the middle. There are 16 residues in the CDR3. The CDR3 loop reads CATSRVGGGVNYGYTF. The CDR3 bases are TGTGCCACCAGCAGAGTCGGAGGAGGAGTTAACTATGGCTACACCTTC.

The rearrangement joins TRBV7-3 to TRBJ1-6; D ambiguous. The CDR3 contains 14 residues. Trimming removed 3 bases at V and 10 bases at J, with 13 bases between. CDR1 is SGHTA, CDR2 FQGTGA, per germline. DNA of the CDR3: TGTGCCAGCAGCTTGAACCCCTTGGGCTCACCCCTCCACTTT. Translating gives CASSLNPLGSPLHF. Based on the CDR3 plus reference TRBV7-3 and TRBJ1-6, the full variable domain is GAGVSQTPSNKVTEKGKYVELRCDPISGHTALYWYRQSLGQGPEFLIYFQGTGAADDSGLPNDRFFAVRPEGSVSTLKIQRTERGDSAVYLCASSLNPLGSPLHFGNGTRLTVT.

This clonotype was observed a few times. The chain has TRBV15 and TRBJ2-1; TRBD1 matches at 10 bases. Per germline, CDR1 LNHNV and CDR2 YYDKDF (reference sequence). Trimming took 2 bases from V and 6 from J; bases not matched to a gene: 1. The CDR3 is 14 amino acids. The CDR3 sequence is CATSRRTGGNEQFF. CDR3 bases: TGTGCCACCAGCAGAAGGACAGGGGGCAATGAGCAGTTCTTC.

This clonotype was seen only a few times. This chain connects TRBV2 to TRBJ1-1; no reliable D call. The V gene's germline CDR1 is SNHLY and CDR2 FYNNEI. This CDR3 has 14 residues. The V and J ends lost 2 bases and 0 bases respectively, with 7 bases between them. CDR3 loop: CASSESILNTEAFF. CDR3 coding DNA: TGTGCCAGCAGTGAATCCATCCTGAACACTGAAGCTTTCTTT.

The chain's CDR3 is CASSRTDGTVSEQFF. DNA for the CDR3: TGTGCCAGCAGCCGGACCGATGGGACAGTGAGTGAGCAGTTCTTC. V and J are TRBV12-3 or TRBV12-4 and TRBJ2-1; 7 bases match TRBD1. This CDR3 is 15 amino acids long. J was trimmed by 9 bases and V by 6 bases; bases with no gene match: 14.

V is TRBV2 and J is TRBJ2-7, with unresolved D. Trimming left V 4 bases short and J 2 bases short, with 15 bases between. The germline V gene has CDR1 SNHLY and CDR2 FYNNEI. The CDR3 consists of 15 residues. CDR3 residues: CASSARTGGTYEQYF. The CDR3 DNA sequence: TGTGCCAGCAGTGCCCGCACCGGCGGTACCTACGAGCAGTACTTC.

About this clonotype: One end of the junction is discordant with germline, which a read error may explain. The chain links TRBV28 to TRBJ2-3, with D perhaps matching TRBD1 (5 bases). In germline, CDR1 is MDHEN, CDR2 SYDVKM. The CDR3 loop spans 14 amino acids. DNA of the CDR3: TGTGCCAGCAGACCAGGGCAGGGTACAGGTACGCAGTATTTT. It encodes CASRPGQGTGTQYF.

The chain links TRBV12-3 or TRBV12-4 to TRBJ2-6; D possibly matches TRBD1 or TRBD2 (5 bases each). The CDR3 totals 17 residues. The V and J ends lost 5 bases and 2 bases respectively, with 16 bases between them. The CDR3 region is CASSPGTARPGANVLTF. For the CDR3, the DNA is TGTGCCAGCAGTCCCGGGACGGCGCGCCCTGGGGCCAACGTCCTGACTTTC.

This CDR3 reads CASKVDPSTDTQYF. CDR3 bases: TGTGCCAGCAAAGTGGATCCTAGCACAGATACGCAGTATTTT. The J gene is TRBJ2-3, the V gene TRBV2; D uncertain. The V and J ends lost 7 bases and 0 bases respectively, with 11 bases between them. In germline, CDR1 is SNHLY, CDR2 FYNNEI. The CDR3 covers 14 residues.

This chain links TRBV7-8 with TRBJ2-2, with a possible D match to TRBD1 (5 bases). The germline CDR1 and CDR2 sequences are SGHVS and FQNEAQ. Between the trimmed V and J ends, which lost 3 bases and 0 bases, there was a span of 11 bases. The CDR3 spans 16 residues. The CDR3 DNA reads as TGTGCCAGCAGCTTGGTATTACAGGCGAACACCGGGGAGCTGTTTTTT. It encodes CASSLVLQANTGELFF.

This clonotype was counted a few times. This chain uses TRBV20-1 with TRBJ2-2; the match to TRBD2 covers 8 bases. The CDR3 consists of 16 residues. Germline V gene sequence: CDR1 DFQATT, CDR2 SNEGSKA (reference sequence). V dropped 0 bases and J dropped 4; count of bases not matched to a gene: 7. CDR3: CSARDLSGSRTGELFF. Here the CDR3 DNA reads TGCAGTGCTAGAGATCTCAGCGGGAGCCGCACCGGGGAGCTGTTTTTT.

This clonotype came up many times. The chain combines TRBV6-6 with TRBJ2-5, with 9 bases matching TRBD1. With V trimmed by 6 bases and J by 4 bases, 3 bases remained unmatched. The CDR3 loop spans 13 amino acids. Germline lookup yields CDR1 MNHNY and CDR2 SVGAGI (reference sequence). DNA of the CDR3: TGTGCCAGCAGGGGACAGGGCCCAGAGACCCAGTACTTC. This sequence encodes CASRGQGPETQYF.

The CDR3 region is CASSEPRGLNYGYTF. The CDR3 DNA reads as TGTGCCAGCAGCGAACCGCGGGGATTAAACTATGGCTACACCTTC. The rearrangement uses TRBV6-2 or TRBV6-3 and TRBJ1-2; D gene uncertain. The germline V and J ends were trimmed by 6 bases and 2 bases, with 16 bases remaining between them. Germline V gene lookup returns CDR1 MNHEY and CDR2 SVGEGT. CDR3 length: 15 amino acids.

CDR3 loop: CSARPVGGHYGYTF. The CDR3 coding sequence is TGCAGTGCCCGGCCTGTTGGCGGCCACTATGGCTACACCTTC. The J gene is TRBJ1-2, the V gene TRBV20-1, with unresolved D. The CDR3 is 14 residues long. Germline CDR1 reads DFQATT; CDR2 reads SNEGSKA (reference sequence). Trimming pared 6 bases from V and 3 bases from J, leaving 17 bases between.

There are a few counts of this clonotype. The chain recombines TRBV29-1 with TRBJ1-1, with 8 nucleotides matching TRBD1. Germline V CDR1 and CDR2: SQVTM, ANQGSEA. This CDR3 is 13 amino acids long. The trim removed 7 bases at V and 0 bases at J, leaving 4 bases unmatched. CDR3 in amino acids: CSGQGKLNTEAFF. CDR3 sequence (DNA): TGCAGCGGACAGGGGAAACTGAACACTGAAGCTTTCTTT.

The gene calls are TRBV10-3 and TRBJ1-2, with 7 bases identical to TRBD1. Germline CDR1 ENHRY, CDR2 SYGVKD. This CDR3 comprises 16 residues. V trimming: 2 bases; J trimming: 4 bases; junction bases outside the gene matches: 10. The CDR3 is CAISEVRDSLLYGYTF. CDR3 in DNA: TGTGCCATCAGTGAGGTTCGGGACAGTCTCCTCTATGGCTACACCTTC.

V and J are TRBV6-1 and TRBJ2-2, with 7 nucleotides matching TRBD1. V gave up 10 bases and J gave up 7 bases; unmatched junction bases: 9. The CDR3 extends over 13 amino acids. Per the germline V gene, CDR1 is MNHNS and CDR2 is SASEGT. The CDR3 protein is CATHRGGNGELFF. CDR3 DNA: TGTGCCACCCACCGAGGGGGCAACGGGGAGCTGTTTTTT.

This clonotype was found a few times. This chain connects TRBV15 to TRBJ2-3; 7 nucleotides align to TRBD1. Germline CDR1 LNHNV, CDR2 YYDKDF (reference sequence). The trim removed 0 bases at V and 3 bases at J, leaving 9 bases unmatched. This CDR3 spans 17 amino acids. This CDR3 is CATSREGTGAGTDTQYF. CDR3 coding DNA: TGTGCCACCAGCAGAGAGGGAACAGGGGCAGGAACAGATACGCAGTATTTT.

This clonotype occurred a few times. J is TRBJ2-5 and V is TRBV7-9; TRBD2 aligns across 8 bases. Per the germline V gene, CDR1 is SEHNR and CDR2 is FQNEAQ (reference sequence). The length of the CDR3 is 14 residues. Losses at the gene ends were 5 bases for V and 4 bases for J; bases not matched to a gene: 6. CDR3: CASSLGGGTETQYF. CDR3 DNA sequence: TGTGCCAGCAGCCTCGGGGGGGGTACAGAGACCCAGTACTTC.

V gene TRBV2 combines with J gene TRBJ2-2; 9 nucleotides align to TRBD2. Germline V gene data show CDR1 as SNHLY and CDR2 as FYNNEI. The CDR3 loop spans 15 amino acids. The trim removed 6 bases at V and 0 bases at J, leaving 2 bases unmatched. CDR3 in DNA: TGTGCCAGCAGACGACTAGCGGCGAACACCGGGGAGCTGTTTTTT. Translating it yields CASRRLAANTGELFF.

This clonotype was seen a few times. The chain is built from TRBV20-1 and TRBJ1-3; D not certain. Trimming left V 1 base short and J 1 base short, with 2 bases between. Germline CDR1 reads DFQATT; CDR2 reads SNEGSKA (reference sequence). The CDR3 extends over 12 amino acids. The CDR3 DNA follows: TGCAGTGCTAGAGGGTCTGGAAACACCATATATTTT. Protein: CSARGSGNTIYF.

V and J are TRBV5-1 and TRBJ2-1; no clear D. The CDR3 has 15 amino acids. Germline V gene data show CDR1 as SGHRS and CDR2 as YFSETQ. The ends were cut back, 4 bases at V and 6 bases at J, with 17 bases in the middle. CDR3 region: CASSPNTHRGNEQFF. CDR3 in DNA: TGCGCCAGCAGCCCGAACACACACAGAGGCAATGAGCAGTTCTTC.

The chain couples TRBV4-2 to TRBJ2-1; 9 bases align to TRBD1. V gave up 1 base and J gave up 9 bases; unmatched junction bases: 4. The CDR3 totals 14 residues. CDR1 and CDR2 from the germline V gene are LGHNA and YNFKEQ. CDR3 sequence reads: CASSQGDREGEQFF. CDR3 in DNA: TGTGCCAGCAGCCAAGGGGACAGGGAAGGTGAGCAGTTCTTC.

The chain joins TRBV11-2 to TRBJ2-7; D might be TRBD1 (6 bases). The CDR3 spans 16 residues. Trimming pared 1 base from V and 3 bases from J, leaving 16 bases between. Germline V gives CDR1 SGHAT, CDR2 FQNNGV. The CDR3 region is CASSLAQGSKLYEQYF. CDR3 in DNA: TGTGCCAGCAGCTTAGCACAGGGCAGTAAACTCTACGAGCAGTACTTC.

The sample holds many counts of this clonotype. DNA for the CDR3: TGCAGCGTTGAGAGCAGACGTAAGGACCTCTTAGCCAATGAGCAGTTCTTC. Residues: CSVESRRKDLLANEQFF. This sequence joins TRBV29-1 and TRBJ2-1; D is ambiguous. Germline V lookup: CDR1 SQVTM, CDR2 ANQGSEA. The CDR3 consists of 17 residues. V gave up 3 bases and J gave up 6 bases, with 24 bases separating them.

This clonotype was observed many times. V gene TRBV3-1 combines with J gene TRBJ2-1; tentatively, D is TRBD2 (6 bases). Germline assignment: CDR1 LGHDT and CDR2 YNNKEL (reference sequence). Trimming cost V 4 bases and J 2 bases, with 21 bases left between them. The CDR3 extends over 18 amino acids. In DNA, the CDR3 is TGTGCCAGCAGCCGCCTCCGGGGGACTTCCTTAACCTACAATGAGCAGTTCTTC. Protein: CASSRLRGTSLTYNEQFF.